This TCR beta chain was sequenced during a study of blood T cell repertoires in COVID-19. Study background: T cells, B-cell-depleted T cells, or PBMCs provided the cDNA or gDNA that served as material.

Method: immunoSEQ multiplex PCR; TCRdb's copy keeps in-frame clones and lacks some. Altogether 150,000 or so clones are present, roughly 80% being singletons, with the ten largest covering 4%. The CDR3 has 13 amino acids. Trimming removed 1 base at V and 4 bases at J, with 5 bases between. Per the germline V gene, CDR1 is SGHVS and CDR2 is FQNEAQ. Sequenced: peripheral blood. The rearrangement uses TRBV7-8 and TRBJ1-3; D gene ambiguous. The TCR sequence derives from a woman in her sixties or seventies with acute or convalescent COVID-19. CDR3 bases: TGTGCCAGCAGCTTAGACCGGGGAAACACCATATATTTT. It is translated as CASSLDRGNTIYF.